This T cell receptor (beta chain) was captured by sequencing in a study of T-cell reconstitution after alpha-beta-depleted transplantation in children. Study-level points and caveats: Hyperexpanded clones declined; after one year, newly produced T cells mostly supplied diversity. Alpha-beta T cells present about two months after transplant were reported to originate from several hundred expanded graft clones. Surviving recipient T cells and thymic progenitors accounted for the high day-60 TCRbeta diversity observed in some patients.

A remark on this clonotype: What it recognizes is unknown.

The V gene's germline CDR1 is SGHTA and CDR2 FQGNSA. The CDR3 totals 14 residues. Trimming took 1 base from V and 10 from J; bases not matched to a gene: 7. Researchers prepared the TCRbeta library using unique molecular identifiers, the study reports. MiXCR was run by TCRdb on the PCR reads, yielding one entry per CDR3 protein. The sample has fewer than 700,000 distinct CDR3 sequences, 10% to 15% seen once. The receptor was isolated from a male patient aged 5 to 17 who had a stem cell transplant for acute myeloid leukemia, so the T cells may come from the graft donor. The chain joins TRBV7-2 to TRBJ2-1; 7 bases line up with TRBD1. The sample here was PBMCs, mostly from graft donor cells, taken 360 days after TCRalphabeta/CD19-depleted stem cell transplant. CDR3 protein: CASSLVHGTAEQFF. The CDR3, as DNA: TGTGCCAGCAGCTTAGTCCACGGGACAGCCGAGCAGTTCTTC.